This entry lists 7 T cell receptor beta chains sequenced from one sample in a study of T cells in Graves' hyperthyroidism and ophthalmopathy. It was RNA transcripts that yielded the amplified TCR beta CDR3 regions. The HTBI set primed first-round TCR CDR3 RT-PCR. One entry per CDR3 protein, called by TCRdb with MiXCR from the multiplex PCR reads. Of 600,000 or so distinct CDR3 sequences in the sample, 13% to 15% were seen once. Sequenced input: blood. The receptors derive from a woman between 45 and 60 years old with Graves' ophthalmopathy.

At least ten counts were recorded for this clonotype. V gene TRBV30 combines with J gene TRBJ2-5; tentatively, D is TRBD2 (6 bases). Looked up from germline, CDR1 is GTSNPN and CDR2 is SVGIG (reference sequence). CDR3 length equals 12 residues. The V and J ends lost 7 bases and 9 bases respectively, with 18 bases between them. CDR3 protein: CASGNLGGAQYF. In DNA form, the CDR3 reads TGTGCCTCGGGGAACCTTGGAGGGGCCCAGTACTTC.

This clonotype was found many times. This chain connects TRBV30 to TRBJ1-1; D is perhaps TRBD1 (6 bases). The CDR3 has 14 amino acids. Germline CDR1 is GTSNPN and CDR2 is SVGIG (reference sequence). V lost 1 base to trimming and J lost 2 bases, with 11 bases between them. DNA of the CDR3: TGTGCCTGGAGTGCCAGGACAGCAAACACTGAAGCTTTCTTT. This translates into CAWSARTANTEAFF. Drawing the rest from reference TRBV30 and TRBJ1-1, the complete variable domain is SQTIHQWPATLVQPVGSPLSLECTVEGTSNPNLYWYRQAAGRGLQLLFYSVGIGQISSEVPQNLSASRPQDRQFILSSKKLLLSDSGFYLCAWSARTANTEAFFGQGTRLTVV.

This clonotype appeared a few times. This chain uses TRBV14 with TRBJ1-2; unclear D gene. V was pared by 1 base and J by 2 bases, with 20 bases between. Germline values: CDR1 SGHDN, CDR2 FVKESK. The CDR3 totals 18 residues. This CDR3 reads CASSQAILPSTRNYGYTF. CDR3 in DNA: TGTGCCAGCAGCCAAGCGATCCTGCCCTCAACCCGAAACTATGGCTACACCTTC.

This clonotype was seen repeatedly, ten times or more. CDR3 sequence: CASQGLTTYEQYF. The CDR3 nucleotides are TGTGCCAGCCAGGGACTCACCACCTACGAGCAGTACTTC. This rearrangement joins TRBV11-2 to TRBJ2-7; a possible D gene is TRBD2 (6 bases). The CDR3 extends over 13 amino acids. CDR1 SGHAT and CDR2 FQNNGV come from the germline V gene. Trimming pared 8 bases from V and 2 bases from J, leaving 13 bases between.

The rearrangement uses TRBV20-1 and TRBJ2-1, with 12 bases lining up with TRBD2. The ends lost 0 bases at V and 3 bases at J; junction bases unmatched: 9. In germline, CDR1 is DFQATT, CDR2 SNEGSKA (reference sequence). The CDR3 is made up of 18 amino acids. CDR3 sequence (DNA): TGCAGTGCTAGAGATCGACTAGCGGGAGTGAGGGGCTACAATGAGCAGTTCTTC. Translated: CSARDRLAGVRGYNEQFF.

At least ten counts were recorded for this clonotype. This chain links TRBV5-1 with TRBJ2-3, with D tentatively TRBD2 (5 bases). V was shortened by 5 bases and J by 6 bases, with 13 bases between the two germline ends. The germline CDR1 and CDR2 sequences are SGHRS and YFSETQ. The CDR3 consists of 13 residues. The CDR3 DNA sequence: TGCGCCAGCAGTGTAGGACTCGCGGATACGCAGTATTTT. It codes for CASSVGLADTQYF.

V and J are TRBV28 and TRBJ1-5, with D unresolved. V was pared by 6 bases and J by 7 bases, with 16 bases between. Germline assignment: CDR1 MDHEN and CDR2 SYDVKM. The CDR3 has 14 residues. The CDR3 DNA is TGTGCCAGCAGCTTGGTAAGGGAAAGCCAGCCCCAGCATTTT. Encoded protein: CASSLVRESQPQHF.